This T cell receptor (beta chain) was retrieved from a study of blood T cell repertoires in COVID-19. Looking at the study overall: Sample material is recorded as cDNA or gDNA derived from T cells, B-cell-depleted T cells, or PBMCs.

Recruits, aged roughly 18 to 89 years, lived in around 24 US areas. Participants' own reports of clinical history determined their cohort assignment. Assay: immunoSEQ multiplex PCR; the TCRdb copy retains only in-frame clones and omits some. There are under 300,000 clones in the sample; over 75% occur only once, and 1.9% lies in the top ten. With 4 bases clipped from V and 5 bases from J, the junction kept 10 bases outside the gene matches. This CDR3 has 16 amino acids. Looked up from germline, CDR1 is SGHTA and CDR2 is FQGNSA. The sample consisted of PBMCs or T cells enriched from blood (not recorded which). This clonotype was sampled from a woman in her forties or fifties who had recovered from COVID-19. This sequence joins TRBV7-2 and TRBJ1-1, with 10 bases matching TRBD1. The CDR3 DNA reads as TGTGCCAGCAGCTCGCGACAGGGGGCAAGAGGAACTGAAGCTTTCTTT. Translation gives CASSSRQGARGTEAFF.